What follows is one T cell receptor beta chain and its context. Antigen: not known. The data were obtained in a study of shared clonotypes between healthy human individuals. Findings and limits, study-wide: In contrast to clonotypes shared by all four donors, non-shared clonotypes had lower generation probabilities. Donor clonotype sharing was expected to depend on sequencing depth. The sampled material consisted only of blood, and tissue repertoires are likely to differ. It was observed that around 5% of naive CD4 clonotypes were shared across several donors.

Assay: immunoSEQ multiplex PCR; the TCRdb copy retains only in-frame clones and omits some. The sample shows about 710,000 clones, 73% of them seen only once. This CDR3 has 16 residues. Trimming pared 6 bases from V and 1 base from J, leaving 18 bases between. Per the germline V gene, CDR1 is SGHRS and CDR2 is YFSETQ. This chain connects TRBV5-1 to TRBJ2-3; D is perhaps TRBD1 (6 bases). Sample: memory CD4+ T cells sorted from blood. Regarding subset: CD45RA-negative fraction. This sequence originates from a woman aged 25 to 39 in good health. CDR3 bases: TGCGCCAGCACCATTGCCCAGGGGCAGGGCACAGATACGCAGTATTTT. It encodes CASTIAQGQGTDTQYF.